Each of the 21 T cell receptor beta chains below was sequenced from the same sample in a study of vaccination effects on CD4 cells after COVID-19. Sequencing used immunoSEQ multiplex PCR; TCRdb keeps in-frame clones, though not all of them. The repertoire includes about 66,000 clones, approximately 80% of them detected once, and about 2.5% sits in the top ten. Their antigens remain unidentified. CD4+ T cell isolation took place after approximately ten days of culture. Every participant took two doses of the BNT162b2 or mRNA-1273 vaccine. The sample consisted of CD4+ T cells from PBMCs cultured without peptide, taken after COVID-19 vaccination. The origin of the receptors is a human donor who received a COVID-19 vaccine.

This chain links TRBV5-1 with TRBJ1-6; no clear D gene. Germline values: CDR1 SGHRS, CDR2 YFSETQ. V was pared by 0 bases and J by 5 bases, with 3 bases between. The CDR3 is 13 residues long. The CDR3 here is CASSLEDNSPLHF. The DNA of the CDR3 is TGCGCCAGCAGCTTGGAGGATAATTCACCCCTCCACTTT.

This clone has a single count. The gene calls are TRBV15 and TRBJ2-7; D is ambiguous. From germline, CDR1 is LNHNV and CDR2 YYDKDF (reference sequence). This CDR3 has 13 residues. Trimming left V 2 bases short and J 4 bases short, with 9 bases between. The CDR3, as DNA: TGTGCCACCAGCAGACGAGGTGGGTACGAGCAGTACGTC. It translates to CATSRRGGYEQYV.

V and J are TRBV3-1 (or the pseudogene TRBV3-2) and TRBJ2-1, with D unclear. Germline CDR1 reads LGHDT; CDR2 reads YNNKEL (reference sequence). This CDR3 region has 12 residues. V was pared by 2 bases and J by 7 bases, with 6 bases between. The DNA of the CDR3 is TGTGCCAGCAGCCAACGAGAGAATGAGCAGTTCTTC. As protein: CASSQRENEQFF.

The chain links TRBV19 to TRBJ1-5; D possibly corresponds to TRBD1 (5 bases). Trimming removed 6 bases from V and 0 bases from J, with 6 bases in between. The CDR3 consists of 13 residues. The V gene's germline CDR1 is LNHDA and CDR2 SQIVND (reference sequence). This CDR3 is CASSDSSNQPQHF. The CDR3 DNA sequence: TGTGCCAGTAGCGACAGTAGCAATCAGCCCCAGCATTTT.

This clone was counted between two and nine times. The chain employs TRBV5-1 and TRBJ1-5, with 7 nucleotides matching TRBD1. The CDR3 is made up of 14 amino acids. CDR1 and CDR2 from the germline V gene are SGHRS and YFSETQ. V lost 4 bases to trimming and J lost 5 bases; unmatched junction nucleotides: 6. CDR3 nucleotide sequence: TGCGCCAGCAGCCCAGGACAGGCGGATCAGCCCCAGCATTTT. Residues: CASSPGQADQPQHF. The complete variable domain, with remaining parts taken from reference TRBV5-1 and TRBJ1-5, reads KAGVTQTPRYLIKTRGQQVTLSCSPISGHRSVSWYQQTPGQGLQFLFEYFSETQRNKGNFPGRFSGRQFSNSRSEMNVSTLELGDSALYLCASSPGQADQPQHFGDGTRLSIL.

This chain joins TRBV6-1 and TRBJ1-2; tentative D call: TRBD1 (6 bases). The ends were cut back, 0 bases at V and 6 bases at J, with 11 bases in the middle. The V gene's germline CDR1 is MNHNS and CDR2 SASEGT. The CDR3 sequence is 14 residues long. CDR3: CASSEARGFDGYTF. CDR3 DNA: TGTGCCAGCAGTGAAGCCAGGGGTTTCGATGGCTACACCTTC.

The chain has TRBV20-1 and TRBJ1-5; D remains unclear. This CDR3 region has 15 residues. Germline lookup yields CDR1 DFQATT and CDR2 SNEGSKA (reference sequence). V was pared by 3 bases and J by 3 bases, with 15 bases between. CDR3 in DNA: TGCAGTGCTAGTCCGTGGGAAGCGTCCAATCAGCCCCAGCATTTT. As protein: CSASPWEASNQPQHF.

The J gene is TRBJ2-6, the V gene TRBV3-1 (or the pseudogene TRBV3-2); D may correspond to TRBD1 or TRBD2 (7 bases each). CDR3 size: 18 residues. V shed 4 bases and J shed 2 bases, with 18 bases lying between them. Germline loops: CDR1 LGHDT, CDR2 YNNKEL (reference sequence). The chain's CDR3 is CASSLQGRGGAGANVLTF. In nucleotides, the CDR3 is TGTGCCAGCAGCCTACAGGGGAGGGGAGGAGCTGGGGCCAACGTCCTGACTTTC.

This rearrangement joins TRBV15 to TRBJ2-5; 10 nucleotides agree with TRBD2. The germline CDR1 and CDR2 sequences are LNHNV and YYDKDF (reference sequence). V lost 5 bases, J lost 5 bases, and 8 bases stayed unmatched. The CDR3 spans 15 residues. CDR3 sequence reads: CATSPRLAGVETQYF. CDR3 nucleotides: TGTGCCACCAGCCCCCGCCTAGCGGGGGTCGAGACCCAGTACTTC.

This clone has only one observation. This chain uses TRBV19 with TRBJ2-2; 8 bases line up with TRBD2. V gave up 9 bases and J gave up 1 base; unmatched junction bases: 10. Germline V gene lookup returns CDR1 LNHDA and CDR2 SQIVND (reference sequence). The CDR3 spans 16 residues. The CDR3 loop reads CASTERAGVNTGELFF. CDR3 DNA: TGTGCCAGCACAGAGCGAGCGGGGGTGAACACCGGGGAGCTGTTTTTT.

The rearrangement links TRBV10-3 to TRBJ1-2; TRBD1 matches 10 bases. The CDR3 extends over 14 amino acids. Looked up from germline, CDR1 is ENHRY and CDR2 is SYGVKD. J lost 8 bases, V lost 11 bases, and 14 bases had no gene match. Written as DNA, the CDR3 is TGTGCCGTCGTGCGGGGACAGGGGTCGTCGGGCTACACCTTC. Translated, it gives CAVVRGQGSSGYTF.

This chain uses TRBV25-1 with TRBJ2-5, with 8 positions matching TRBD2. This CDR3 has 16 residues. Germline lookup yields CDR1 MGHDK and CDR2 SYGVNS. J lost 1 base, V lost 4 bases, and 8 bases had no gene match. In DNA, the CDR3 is TGTGCCAGCAGTGGGGGACTAGGAGGGTTCCAAGAGACCCAGTACTTC. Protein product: CASSGGLGGFQETQYF.

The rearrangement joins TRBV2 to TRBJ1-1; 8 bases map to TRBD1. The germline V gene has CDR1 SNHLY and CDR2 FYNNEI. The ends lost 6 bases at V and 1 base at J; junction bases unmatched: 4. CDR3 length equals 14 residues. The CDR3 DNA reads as TGTGCCAGCAGGGATGACAGGGGGAACACTGAAGCTTTCTTT. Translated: CASRDDRGNTEAFF.

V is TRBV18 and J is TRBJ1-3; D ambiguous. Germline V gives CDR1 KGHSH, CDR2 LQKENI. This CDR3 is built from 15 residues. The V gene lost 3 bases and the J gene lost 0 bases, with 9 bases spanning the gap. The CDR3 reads CASSPPAVSGNTIYF. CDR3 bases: TGTGCCAGCTCACCTCCGGCGGTCTCTGGAAACACCATATATTTT.

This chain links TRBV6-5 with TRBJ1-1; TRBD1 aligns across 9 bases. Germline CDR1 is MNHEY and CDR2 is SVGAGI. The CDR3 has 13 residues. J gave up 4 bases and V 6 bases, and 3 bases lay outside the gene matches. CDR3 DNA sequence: TGTGCCAGCAGGGGACAGGGTGTCACTGAAGCTTTCTTT. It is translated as CASRGQGVTEAFF.

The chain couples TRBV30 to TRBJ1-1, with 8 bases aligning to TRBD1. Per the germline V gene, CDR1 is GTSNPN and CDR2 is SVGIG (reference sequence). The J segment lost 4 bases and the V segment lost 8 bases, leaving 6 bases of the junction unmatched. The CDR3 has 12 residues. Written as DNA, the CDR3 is TGTGCCGGACAGGGTGAAACCACTGAAGCTTTCTTT. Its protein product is CAGQGETTEAFF.

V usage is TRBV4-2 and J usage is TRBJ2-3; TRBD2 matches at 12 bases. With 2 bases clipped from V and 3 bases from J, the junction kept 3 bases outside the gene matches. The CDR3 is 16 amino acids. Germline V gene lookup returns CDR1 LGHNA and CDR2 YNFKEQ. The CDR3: CASSQMGLAGTDTQYF. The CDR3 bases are TGTGCCAGCAGCCAAATGGGACTAGCGGGTACAGATACGCAGTATTTT.

The chain's CDR3 is CASSLVFGTGPGGYTF. The CDR3 DNA sequence: TGTGCCAGCAGCTTGGTTTTTGGTACGGGGCCGGGAGGCTACACCTTC. The chain couples TRBV5-6 to TRBJ1-2, with D possibly matching TRBD1 (5 bases). The CDR3 length is 16 residues. V was cut by 0 bases and J by 8 bases, with 20 bases left in between. CDR1 and CDR2 (germline): SGHDT, YYEEEE.

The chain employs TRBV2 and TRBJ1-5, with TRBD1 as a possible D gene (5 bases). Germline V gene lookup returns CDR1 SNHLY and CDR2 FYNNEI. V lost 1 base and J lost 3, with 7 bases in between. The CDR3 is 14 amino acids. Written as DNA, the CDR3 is TGTGCCAGCAGTGAAGGGGGCCCCAATCAGCCCCAGCATTTT. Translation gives CASSEGGPNQPQHF.

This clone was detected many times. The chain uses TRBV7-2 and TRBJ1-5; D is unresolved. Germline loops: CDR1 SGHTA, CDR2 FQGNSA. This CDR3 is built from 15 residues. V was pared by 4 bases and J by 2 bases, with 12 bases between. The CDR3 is CASSSDPFGNQPQHF. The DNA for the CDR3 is TGTGCCAGCAGCTCAGATCCTTTCGGCAATCAGCCCCAGCATTTT.

CDR3 residues: CASRRLGLAGDNEQFF. CDR3 in DNA: TGTGCCAGCAGGAGGTTGGGACTAGCGGGGGACAATGAGCAGTTCTTC. The J gene is TRBJ2-1, the V gene TRBV2, with TRBD2 identical over 14 bases. After removal of 6 bases from V and 5 bases from J, the junction contained 6 bases not matched to a gene. CDR1 SNHLY and CDR2 FYNNEI come from the germline V gene. The CDR3 has 16 residues.